What follows describes a single T cell receptor (beta chain). This sample is drawn from a study of T cell clonotyping in hematopoietic cell transplantation. Trimming stripped 0 bases from V and 2 bases from J, with 10 bases between. CDR1 and CDR2 (germline): LGHNA, YSLEER. This CDR3 region has 15 residues. TCRdb keeps only in-frame clones here, not all; method: immunoSEQ multiplex PCR. The data hold 40,000 to 45,000 clones, with 94% observed a single time. The rearrangement uses TRBV4-3 and TRBJ1-1; D is uncertain. The source of this sequence is a woman between 50 and 59 years old in good health. Some clones in this sample may be carry-over from other donors' samples. Sample: peripheral blood mononuclear cells. DNA for the CDR3: TGCGCCAGCAGCCAAGATCGAAAGATTAACACTGAAGCTTTCTTT. Protein sequence: CASSQDRKINTEAFF.